The 15 T cell receptor beta chains listed next were all sequenced from one sample in a study of breast tumors, draining lymph nodes, adjacent tissues. Each CDR3 protein gets one entry after TCRdb re-called the multiplex PCR reads with MiXCR. The data show 17,000 or so distinct CDR3 sequences, about 45% seen once. The sequencing input was tumor-adjacent breast tissue. Every receptor here comes from a female donor with breast cancer. Some clones in this sample may be carry-over from other donors' samples.

The rearrangement joins TRBV7-2 to TRBJ2-5; D is perhaps TRBD1 (6 bases). The germline V gene has CDR1 SGHTA and CDR2 FQGNSA. Between the trimmed V and J ends, which lost 5 bases and 2 bases, there was a span of 12 bases. CDR3 length: 14 residues. For the CDR3, the DNA is TGTGCCAGCAGCCTCGGACAGATACAAGAGACCCAGTACTTC. Its translation is CASSLGQIQETQYF.

The chain combines TRBV5-5 with TRBJ2-7, with 7 bases identical to TRBD2. V lost 4 bases, J lost 4 bases, and 17 bases stayed unmatched. Germline assignment: CDR1 SGHKS and CDR2 YYEKEE (reference sequence). The CDR3 extends over 17 amino acids. CDR3 in DNA: TGTGCCAGCAGCCAGGATAGGGCGACTAGCAGGACTTACGAGCAGTACTTC. This translates into CASSQDRATSRTYEQYF.

This chain links TRBV20-1 with TRBJ2-1, with TRBD2 matching over 13 bases. V dropped 5 bases and J dropped 5; count of bases not matched to a gene: 6. This CDR3 spans 15 amino acids. Germline CDR1 reads DFQATT; CDR2 reads SNEGSKA (reference sequence). The DNA of the CDR3 is TGCAGTGCTTCCGGGACTAGCGGGACCCACAATGAGCAGTTCTTC. Protein: CSASGTSGTHNEQFF.

V gene TRBV12-3 or TRBV12-4 combines with J gene TRBJ2-7; 11 bases map to TRBD1. The CDR3 has 14 residues. The J segment lost 4 bases and the V segment lost 6 bases, leaving 5 bases of the junction unmatched. CDR3 DNA sequence: TGTGCCAGCAGGTCCGGGACAGGGGGTTACGAGCAGTACTTC. Translated: CASRSGTGGYEQYF.

In its sample, this clonotype was seen many times. V usage is TRBV5-1 and J usage is TRBJ1-5; 9 positions match TRBD1. CDR1 and CDR2 from the germline V gene are SGHRS and YFSETQ. Unmatched junction bases numbered 6, after V lost 5 bases and J lost 3 bases. CDR3 length: 15 residues. This CDR3 reads CASRFRTGDNQPQHF. For the CDR3, the DNA is TGCGCCAGCAGATTTCGGACAGGGGACAATCAGCCCCAGCATTTT.

The J gene is TRBJ1-2, the V gene TRBV18; 7 nucleotides line up with TRBD1. CDR1 KGHSH and CDR2 LQKENI come from the germline V gene. The CDR3 contains 14 residues. V lost 3 bases, J lost 5 bases, and 6 bases stayed unmatched. CDR3 DNA: TGTGCCAGCTCACCCGGGACAGCGTCGTATGGCTACACCTTC. This sequence encodes CASSPGTASYGYTF.

V usage is TRBV20-1 and J usage is TRBJ2-3; the match to TRBD2 covers 7 bases. After removal of 6 bases from V and 4 bases from J, the junction contained 13 bases not matched to a gene. Germline V lookup: CDR1 DFQATT, CDR2 SNEGSKA (reference sequence). The CDR3 length is 15 residues. The chain's CDR3 is CSATSAGVGADTQYF. The CDR3 nucleotides are TGCAGTGCCACTAGCGCGGGAGTAGGGGCAGATACGCAGTATTTT.

This clonotype was detected only a few times. With a much larger clone just one base away, this may be a read error. The chain couples TRBV11-3 to TRBJ2-5, with 7 bases aligning to TRBD1. Germline CDR1 reads SGHNT; CDR2 reads YENEEA. The CDR3 runs to 13 residues. With V trimmed by 6 bases and J by 7 bases, 8 bases remained unmatched. CDR3 nucleotides: TGTGCCAGCAGGCCCGGGACAGAAGCGACCCAGTACTTC. Its translation is CASRPGTEATQYF.

The rearrangement joins TRBV28 to TRBJ1-1, with 8 bases aligning to TRBD1. V lost 3 bases and J lost 6; bases outside the gene matches: 6. The germline gives CDR1 MDHEN, CDR2 SYDVKM. The CDR3 totals 14 residues. The CDR3 DNA is TGTGCCAGCAGTTTGACCAGGGGGCGGTCTGAAGCTTTCTTT. The encoded protein is CASSLTRGRSEAFF.

The rearrangement links TRBV2 to TRBJ1-2; D is possibly TRBD1 (6 bases). The CDR3 covers 13 residues. Germline V gene lookup returns CDR1 SNHLY and CDR2 FYNNEI. V was shortened by 4 bases and J by 4 bases, with 10 bases between the two germline ends. The CDR3 loop reads CASSATGIYGYTF. As DNA, the CDR3 is TGTGCCAGCAGTGCAACAGGGATCTATGGCTACACCTTC.

In its sample, this clonotype is medium-sized. The V gene is TRBV9, the J gene TRBJ2-7; no reliable D call. The V gene's germline CDR1 is SGDLS and CDR2 YYNGEE. The CDR3 loop spans 11 amino acids. V dropped 4 bases and J dropped 7 bases, with 9 bases sitting between them. CDR3 DNA sequence: TGTGCCAGCAGCCTAGGAGAGGAGCAGTACTTC. Its protein product is CASSLGEEQYF.

This clonotype was observed at least ten times. In DNA form, the CDR3 reads TGTGCCAGCAGTTACAAAAAAACAGGTACCTCCTACAATGAGCAGTTCTTC. This encodes CASSYKKTGTSYNEQFF. The chain is built from TRBV6-1 and TRBJ2-1; D might be TRBD1 (5 bases). The CDR3 loop spans 17 amino acids. V lost 5 bases and J lost 0, with 17 bases in between. Germline lookup yields CDR1 MNHNS and CDR2 SASEGT.

This clonotype is labeled medium-sized (0.01 to 0.1%). The chain joins TRBV20-1 to TRBJ1-5, with D tentatively TRBD1 (5 bases). This CDR3 spans 12 amino acids. The germline V gene has CDR1 DFQATT and CDR2 SNEGSKA (reference sequence). Trimming cost V 2 bases and J 6 bases, with 8 bases left between them. The CDR3 region is CSARKGVQPQHF. Here the CDR3 DNA reads TGCAGTGCTAGAAAAGGGGTTCAGCCCCAGCATTTT.

This clonotype was seen repeatedly, ten times or more. The gene calls are TRBV6-5 and TRBJ2-2; no clear D gene. The ends were cut back, 0 bases at V and 5 bases at J, with 7 bases in the middle. The germline V gene has CDR1 MNHEY and CDR2 SVGAGI. The length of the CDR3 is 14 residues. For the CDR3, the DNA is TGTGCCAGCAGTTACTCCTACAGAACCGGGGAGCTGTTTTTT. It encodes CASSYSYRTGELFF.

This clonotype was seen ten or more times. The chain links TRBV19 to TRBJ2-5, with 10 nucleotides matching TRBD2. This CDR3 is 16 amino acids long. V shed 3 bases, J shed 4 bases, and the junction held 8 bases outside the gene matches. Germline CDR1 reads LNHDA; CDR2 reads SQIVND (reference sequence). The CDR3 spells CASSIRASGGGETQYF. CDR3 nucleotides: TGTGCCAGTAGTATTCGGGCTAGCGGGGGAGGAGAGACCCAGTACTTC.